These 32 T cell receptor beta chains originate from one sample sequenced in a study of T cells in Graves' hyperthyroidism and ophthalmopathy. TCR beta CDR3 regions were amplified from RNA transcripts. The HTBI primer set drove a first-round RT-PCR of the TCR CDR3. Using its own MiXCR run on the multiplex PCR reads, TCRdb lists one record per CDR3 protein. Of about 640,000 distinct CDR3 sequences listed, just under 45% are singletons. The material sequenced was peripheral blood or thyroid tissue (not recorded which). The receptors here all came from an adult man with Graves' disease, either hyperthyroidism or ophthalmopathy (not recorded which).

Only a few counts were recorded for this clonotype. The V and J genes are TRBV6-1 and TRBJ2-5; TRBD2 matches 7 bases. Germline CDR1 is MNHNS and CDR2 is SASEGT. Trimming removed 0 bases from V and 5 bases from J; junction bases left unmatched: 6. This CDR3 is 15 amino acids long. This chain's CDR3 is CASSEAAAGWETQYF. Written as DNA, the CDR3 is TGTGCCAGCAGTGAAGCAGCAGCGGGGTGGGAGACCCAGTACTTC.

This CDR3 reads CASLSGQQGYTF. CDR3 nucleotides: TGTGCCAGCCTTTCCGGACAGCAAGGCTACACCTTC. The chain employs TRBV2 and TRBJ1-2; D might be TRBD1 (6 bases). The CDR3 runs to 12 residues. Trimming cost V 8 bases and J 8 bases, with 15 bases left between them. Germline V gives CDR1 SNHLY, CDR2 FYNNEI.

This CDR3 reads CASSTEGLAGSGELFF. The CDR3 DNA reads as TGTGCCAGCAGTACCGAGGGACTAGCGGGATCCGGGGAGCTGTTTTTT. The genes are TRBV15 and TRBJ2-2, with 13 bases identical to TRBD2. Germline assignment: CDR1 LNHNV and CDR2 YYDKDF (reference sequence). After removal of 10 bases from V and 6 bases from J, the junction contained 11 bases not matched to a gene. The CDR3 contains 16 residues.

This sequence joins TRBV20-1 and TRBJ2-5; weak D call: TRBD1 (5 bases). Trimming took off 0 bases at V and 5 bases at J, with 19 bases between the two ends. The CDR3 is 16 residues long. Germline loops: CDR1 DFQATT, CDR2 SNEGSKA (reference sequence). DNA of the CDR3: TGCAGTGCTAGAGATCTCAGCCTGACAGCCTGGGAGACCCAGTACTTC. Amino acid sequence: CSARDLSLTAWETQYF.

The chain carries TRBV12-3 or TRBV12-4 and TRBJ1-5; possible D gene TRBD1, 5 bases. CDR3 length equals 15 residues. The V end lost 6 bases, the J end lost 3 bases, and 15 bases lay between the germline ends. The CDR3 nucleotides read TGTGCCAGCAGCTTGTACAGGATAAACAATCAGCCCCAGCATTTT. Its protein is CASSLYRINNQPQHF.

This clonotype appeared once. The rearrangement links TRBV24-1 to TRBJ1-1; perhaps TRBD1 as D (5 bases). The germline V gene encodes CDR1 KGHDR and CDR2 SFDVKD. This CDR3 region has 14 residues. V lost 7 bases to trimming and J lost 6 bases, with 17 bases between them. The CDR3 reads CATSESGAFAEAFF. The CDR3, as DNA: TGTGCCACCAGCGAGTCCGGGGCGTTCGCTGAAGCTTTCTTT.

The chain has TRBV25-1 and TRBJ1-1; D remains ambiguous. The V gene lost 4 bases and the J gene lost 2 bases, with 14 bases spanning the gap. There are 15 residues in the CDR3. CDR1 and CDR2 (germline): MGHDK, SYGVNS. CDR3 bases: TGTGCCAGCAGTGCAACACGGGGATCTAACACTGAAGCTTTCTTT. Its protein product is CASSATRGSNTEAFF.

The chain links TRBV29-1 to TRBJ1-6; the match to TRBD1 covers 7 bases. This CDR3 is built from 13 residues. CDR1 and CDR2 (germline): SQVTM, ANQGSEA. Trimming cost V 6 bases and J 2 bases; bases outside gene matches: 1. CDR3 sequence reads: CSVRGTYNSPLHF. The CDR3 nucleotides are TGCAGCGTCAGGGGGACCTATAATTCACCCCTCCACTTT.

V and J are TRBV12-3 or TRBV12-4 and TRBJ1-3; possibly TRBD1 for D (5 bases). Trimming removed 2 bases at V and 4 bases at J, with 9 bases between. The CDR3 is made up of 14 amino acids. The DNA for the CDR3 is TGTGCCAGCAGTTTATCGGCAGGGGGAAACACCATATATTTT. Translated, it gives CASSLSAGGNTIYF.

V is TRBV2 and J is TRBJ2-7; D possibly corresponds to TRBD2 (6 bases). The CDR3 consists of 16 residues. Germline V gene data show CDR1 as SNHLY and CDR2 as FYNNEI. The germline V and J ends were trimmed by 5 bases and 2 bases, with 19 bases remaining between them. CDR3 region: CASSYTRAGSTYEQYF. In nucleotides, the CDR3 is TGTGCCAGCAGTTACACTCGTGCGGGGTCAACCTACGAGCAGTACTTC.

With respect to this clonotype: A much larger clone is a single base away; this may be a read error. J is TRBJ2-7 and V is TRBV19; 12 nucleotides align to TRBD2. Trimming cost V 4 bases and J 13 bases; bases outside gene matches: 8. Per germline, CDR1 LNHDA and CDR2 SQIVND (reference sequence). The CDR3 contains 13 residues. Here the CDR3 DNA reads TGTGCCAGTAGTACCTCCGGGACTAGCGGGTACTACTTC. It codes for CASSTSGTSGYYF.

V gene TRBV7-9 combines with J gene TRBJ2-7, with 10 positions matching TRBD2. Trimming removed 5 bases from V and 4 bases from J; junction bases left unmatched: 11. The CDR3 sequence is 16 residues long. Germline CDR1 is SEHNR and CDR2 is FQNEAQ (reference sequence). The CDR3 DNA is TGTGCCAGCAGCCAAGGCTATACTAGCGGGGATTACGAGCAGTACTTC. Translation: CASSQGYTSGDYEQYF.

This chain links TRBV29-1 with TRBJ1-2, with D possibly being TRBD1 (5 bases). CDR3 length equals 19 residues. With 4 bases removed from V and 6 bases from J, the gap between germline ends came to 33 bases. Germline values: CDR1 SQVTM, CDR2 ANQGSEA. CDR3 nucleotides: TGCAGCGTTGTTCCACCCCCAGTATGGTCTTACGGTCAGGGTGATGGCTACACCTTC. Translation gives CSVVPPPVWSYGQGDGYTF.

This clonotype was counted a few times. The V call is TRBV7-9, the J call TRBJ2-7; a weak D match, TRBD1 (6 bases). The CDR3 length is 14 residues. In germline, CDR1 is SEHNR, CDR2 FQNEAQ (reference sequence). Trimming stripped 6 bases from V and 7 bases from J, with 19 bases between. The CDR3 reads CASSSHGTMGEQYF. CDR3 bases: TGTGCCAGCAGTTCCCACGGGACAATGGGGGAGCAGTACTTC.

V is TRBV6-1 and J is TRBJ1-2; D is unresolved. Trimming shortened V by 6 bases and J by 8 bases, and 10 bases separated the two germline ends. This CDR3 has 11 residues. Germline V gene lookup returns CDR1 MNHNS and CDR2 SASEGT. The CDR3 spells CASSETEGYTF. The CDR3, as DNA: TGTGCCAGCAGCGAGACGGAGGGCTACACCTTC.

CDR3 sequence (DNA): TGTGCCAGCAAGGAGACGTCGTACGAGCAGTACTTC. Translated: CASKETSYEQYF. The chain links TRBV11-2 to TRBJ2-7; no reliable D call. Per germline, CDR1 SGHAT and CDR2 FQNNGV. V was cut by 7 bases and J by 4 bases, with 11 bases left in between. The CDR3 extends over 12 amino acids.

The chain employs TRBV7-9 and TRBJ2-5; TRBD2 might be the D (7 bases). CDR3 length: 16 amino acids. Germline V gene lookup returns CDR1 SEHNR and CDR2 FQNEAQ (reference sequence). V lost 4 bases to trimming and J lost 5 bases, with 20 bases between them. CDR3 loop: CASSSRGALQAETQYF. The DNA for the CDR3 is TGTGCCAGCAGCTCCCGGGGGGCACTCCAGGCGGAGACCCAGTACTTC.

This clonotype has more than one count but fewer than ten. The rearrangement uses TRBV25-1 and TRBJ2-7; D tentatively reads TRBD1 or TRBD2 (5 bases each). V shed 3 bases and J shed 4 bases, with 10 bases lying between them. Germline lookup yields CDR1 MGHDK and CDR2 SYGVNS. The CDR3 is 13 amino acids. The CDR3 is CASSEGETYEQYF. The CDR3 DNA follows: TGTGCCAGCAGTGAGGGGGAAACTTACGAGCAGTACTTC.

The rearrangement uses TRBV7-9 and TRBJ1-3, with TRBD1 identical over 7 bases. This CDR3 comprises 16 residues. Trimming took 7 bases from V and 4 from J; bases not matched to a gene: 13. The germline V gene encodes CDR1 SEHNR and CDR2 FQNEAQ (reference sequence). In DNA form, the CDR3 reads TGTGCCAGCAACCCAGGCGGGACAGCTAGCGGAAACACCATATATTTT. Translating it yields CASNPGGTASGNTIYF.

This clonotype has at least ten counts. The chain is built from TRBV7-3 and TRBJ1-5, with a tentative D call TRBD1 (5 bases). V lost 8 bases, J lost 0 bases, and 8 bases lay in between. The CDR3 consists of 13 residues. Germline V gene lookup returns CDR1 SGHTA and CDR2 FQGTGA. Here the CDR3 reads CASGGNSNQPQHF. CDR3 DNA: TGTGCCAGCGGGGGGAATAGCAATCAGCCCCAGCATTTT.

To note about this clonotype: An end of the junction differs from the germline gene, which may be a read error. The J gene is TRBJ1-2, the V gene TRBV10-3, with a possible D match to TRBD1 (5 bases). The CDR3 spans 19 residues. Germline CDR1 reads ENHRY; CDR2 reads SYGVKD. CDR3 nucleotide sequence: TGTGCCAGCAGTTACTCGCCGGTCAGGGTCAGACCCTGGACCTATGGCTACACCTTC. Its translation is CASSYSPVRVRPWTYGYTF.

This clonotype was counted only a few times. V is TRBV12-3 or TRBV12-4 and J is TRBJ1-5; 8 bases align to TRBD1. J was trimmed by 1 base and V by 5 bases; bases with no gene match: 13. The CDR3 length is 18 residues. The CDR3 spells CASSRSSQQGVSNQPQHF. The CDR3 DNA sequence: TGTGCCAGCAGTCGATCCTCCCAACAGGGGGTAAGCAATCAGCCCCAGCATTTT.

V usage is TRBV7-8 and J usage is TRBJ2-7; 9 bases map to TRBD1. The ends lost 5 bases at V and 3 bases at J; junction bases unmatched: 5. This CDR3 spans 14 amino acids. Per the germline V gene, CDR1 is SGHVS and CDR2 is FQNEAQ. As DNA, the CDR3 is TGTGCCAGCAGCCACCGGGACAGGGTCTACGAGCAGTACTTC. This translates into CASSHRDRVYEQYF.

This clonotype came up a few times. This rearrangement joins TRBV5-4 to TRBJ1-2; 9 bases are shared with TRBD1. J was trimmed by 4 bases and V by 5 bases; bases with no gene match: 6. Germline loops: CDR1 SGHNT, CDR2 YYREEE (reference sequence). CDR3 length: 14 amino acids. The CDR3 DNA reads TGTGCCAGCAGTACAGGGGGCGATGTCTATGGCTACACCTTC. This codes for CASSTGGDVYGYTF.

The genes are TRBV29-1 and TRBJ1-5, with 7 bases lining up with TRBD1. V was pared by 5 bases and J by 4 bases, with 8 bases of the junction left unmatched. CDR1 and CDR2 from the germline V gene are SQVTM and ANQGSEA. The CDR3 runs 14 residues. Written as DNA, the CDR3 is TGCAGCGTTACCACAGGGGCAGCGAATCAGCCCCAGCATTTT. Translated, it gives CSVTTGAANQPQHF.

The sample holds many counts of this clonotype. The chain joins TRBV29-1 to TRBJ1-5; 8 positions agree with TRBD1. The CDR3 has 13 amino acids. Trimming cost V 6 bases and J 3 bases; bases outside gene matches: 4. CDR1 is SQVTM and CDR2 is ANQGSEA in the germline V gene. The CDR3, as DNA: TGCAGCGTACGGACAGGGATCAATCAGCCCCAGCATTTT. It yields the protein CSVRTGINQPQHF.

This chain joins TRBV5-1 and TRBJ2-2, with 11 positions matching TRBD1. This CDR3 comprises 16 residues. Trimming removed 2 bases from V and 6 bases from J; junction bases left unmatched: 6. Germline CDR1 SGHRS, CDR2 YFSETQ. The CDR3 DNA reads TGCGCCAGCAGCTTCCACGGACAGGGGGCGTCCGGGGAGCTGTTTTTT. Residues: CASSFHGQGASGELFF.

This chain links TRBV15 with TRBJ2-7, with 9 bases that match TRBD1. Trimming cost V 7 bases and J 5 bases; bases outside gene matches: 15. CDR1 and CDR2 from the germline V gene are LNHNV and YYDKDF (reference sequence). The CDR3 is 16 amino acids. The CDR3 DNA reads TGTGCCACCACCCTAATGGACCGGACAGGGGTCAACGAGCAGTACTTC. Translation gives CATTLMDRTGVNEQYF.

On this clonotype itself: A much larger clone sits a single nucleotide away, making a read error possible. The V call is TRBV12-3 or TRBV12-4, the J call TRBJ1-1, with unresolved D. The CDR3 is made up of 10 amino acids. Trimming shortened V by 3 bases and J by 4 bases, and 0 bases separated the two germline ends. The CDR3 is CASSFTEAFF. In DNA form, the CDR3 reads TGTGCCAGCAGTTTCACTGAAGCTTTCTTT.

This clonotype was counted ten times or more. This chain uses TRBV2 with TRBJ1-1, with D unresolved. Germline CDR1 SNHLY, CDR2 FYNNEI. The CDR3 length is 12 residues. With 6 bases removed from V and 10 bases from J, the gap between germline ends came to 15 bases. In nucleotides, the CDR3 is TGTGCCAGCAGCGTCAGGTTCCCTGGAGCTTTCTTT. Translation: CASSVRFPGAFF.

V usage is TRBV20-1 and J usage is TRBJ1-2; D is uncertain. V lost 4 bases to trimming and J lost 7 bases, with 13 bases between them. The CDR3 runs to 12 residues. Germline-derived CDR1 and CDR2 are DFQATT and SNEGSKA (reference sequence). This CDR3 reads CSATSGSGGYTF. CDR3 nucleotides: TGCAGTGCTACTAGCGGGTCTGGTGGCTACACCTTC.

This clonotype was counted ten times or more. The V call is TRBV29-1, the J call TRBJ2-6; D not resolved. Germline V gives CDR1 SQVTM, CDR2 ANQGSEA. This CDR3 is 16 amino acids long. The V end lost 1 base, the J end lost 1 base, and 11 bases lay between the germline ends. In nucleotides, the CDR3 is TGCAGCGTTGAAGTTGAGATGAATTCTGGGGCCAACGTCCTGACTTTC. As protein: CSVEVEMNSGANVLTF.